One sample yielded the 19 T cell receptor beta chains listed below, sequenced in a study of T cell changes during pregnancy in multiple sclerosis. Measured with immunoSEQ multiplex PCR; TCRdb has only the in-frame clones, and not every one. The data show 35,000 to 45,000 clones, with around 90% seen just once and 4% to 5% held by the top ten. Here the sequenced sample was peripheral blood, taken in the second trimester of pregnancy. Every receptor here comes from a female donor in good health, enrolled as a control in a pregnancy study.

This sequence joins TRBV15 and TRBJ2-5, with D perhaps TRBD1 (6 bases). Germline CDR1 LNHNV, CDR2 YYDKDF (reference sequence). The CDR3 consists of 15 residues. The germline V and J ends were trimmed by 0 bases and 5 bases, with 13 bases remaining between them. The CDR3 here is CATSREAGVGETQYF. The CDR3 DNA is TGTGCCACCAGCAGAGAGGCAGGGGTTGGGGAGACCCAGTACTTC.

This chain connects TRBV6-5 to TRBJ2-3; D is unclear. Trimming cost V 0 bases and J 4 bases, with 8 bases left between them. The germline CDR1 and CDR2 sequences are MNHEY and SVGAGI. The CDR3 runs to 14 residues. Written as DNA, the CDR3 is TGTGCCAGCAGTTACTCGAGGCCGCCAGATACGCAGTATTTT. Its translation: CASSYSRPPDTQYF.

The chain's CDR3 is CASSSTGGVRAFF. The DNA for the CDR3 is TGTGCCAGCAGCTCGACAGGGGGGGTTCGGGCTTTCTTT. The J gene is TRBJ1-1, the V gene TRBV7-9; the match to TRBD1 covers 9 bases. J gave up 11 bases and V 4 bases, and 8 bases lay outside the gene matches. Germline-derived CDR1 and CDR2 are SEHNR and FQNEAQ (reference sequence). The length of the CDR3 is 13 residues. Using reference TRBV7-9 and TRBJ1-1 for the parts outside the CDR3, the full variable domain is DTGVSQNPRHKITKRGQNVTFRCDPISEHNRLYWYRQTLGQGPEFLTYFQNEAQLEKSRLLSDRFSAERPKGSFSTLEIQRTEQGDSAMYLCASSSTGGVRAFFGQGTRLTVV.

This clone has just a few counts. CDR3 bases: TGCAGTGCTAGCCCCCCGGTTGGCTACACCTTC. Translation: CSASPPVGYTF. The chain employs TRBV20-1 and TRBJ1-2; D gene unclear. In germline, CDR1 is DFQATT, CDR2 SNEGSKA (reference sequence). The CDR3 has 11 residues. The ends were cut back, 3 bases at V and 7 bases at J, with 9 bases in the middle.

V gene TRBV6-6 combines with J gene TRBJ2-3, with a weak D call TRBD2 (7 bases). CDR3 length: 14 amino acids. Germline CDR1 reads MNHNY; CDR2 reads SVGAGI (reference sequence). Trimming pared 7 bases from V and 4 bases from J, leaving 15 bases between. CDR3 sequence: CASNRGGVPDTQYF. The CDR3 coding sequence is TGTGCCAGCAATAGGGGGGGGGTCCCAGATACGCAGTATTTT.

V is TRBV5-1 and J is TRBJ2-7; 9 bases map to TRBD2. The V segment lost 5 bases and the J segment 0 bases; nucleotides outside the gene matches: 3. Germline V CDR1 and CDR2: SGHRS, YFSETQ. The CDR3 covers 14 residues. The CDR3 reads CASSFSGSSYEQYF. CDR3 coding DNA: TGCGCCAGCAGTTTTAGCGGGAGCTCCTACGAGCAGTACTTC.

The rearrangement links TRBV6-5 to TRBJ1-5; D is possibly TRBD1 (6 bases). There are 15 residues in the CDR3. Germline lookup yields CDR1 MNHEY and CDR2 SVGAGI. V lost 4 bases and J lost 2, with 12 bases in between. The CDR3 DNA follows: TGTGCCAGCAGTTTGGGCAGGGGTGGCAATCAGCCCCAGCATTTT. This sequence encodes CASSLGRGGNQPQHF.

CDR3 bases: TGTGCCAGCAGCTTAATCGAGGCAGGGGATGAAAAACTGTTTTTT. Protein product: CASSLIEAGDEKLFF. J is TRBJ1-4 and V is TRBV7-2, with TRBD1 as a possible D gene (6 bases). CDR3 length equals 15 residues. Per germline, CDR1 SGHTA and CDR2 FQGNSA. The V end was cut by 2 bases, the J end by 6 bases, with 13 bases between.

V and J are TRBV27 and TRBJ2-7; 11 nucleotides align to TRBD2. The CDR3 sequence is 14 residues long. Trimming removed 2 bases from V and 4 bases from J; junction bases left unmatched: 1. The germline CDR1 and CDR2 sequences are MNHEY and SMNVEV (reference sequence). The CDR3 nucleotides read TGTGCCAGCAGTTTAGGGACTAGCGGATACGAGCAGTACTTC. It specifies CASSLGTSGYEQYF.

V is TRBV25-1 and J is TRBJ1-1; 7 bases fit TRBD1. Losses at the gene ends were 7 bases for V and 8 bases for J; bases not matched to a gene: 10. This CDR3 has 13 amino acids. The germline gives CDR1 MGHDK, CDR2 SYGVNS. In DNA form, the CDR3 reads TGTGCCAGCAACCAGGGGGTGTCAGGAGAAGCTTTCTTT. It yields the protein CASNQGVSGEAFF.

The chain has TRBV10-2 and TRBJ2-1; 14 bases are shared with TRBD2. The V gene's germline CDR1 is WSHSY and CDR2 SAAADI. V was pared by 0 bases and J by 6 bases, with 7 bases of the junction left unmatched. The CDR3 is made up of 18 amino acids. The CDR3 nucleotides read TGCGCCAGCAGTGAGTCGACTAGCGGGAGGGGGAGGGGCAATGAGCAGTTCTTC. It codes for CASSESTSGRGRGNEQFF.

The CDR3 DNA follows: TGTGCCAGCAGAAAGCATCCCGGGACAGGGGCCACTGAAGCTTTCTTT. Protein product: CASRKHPGTGATEAFF. The chain employs TRBV9 and TRBJ1-1, with 10 positions matching TRBD1. This CDR3 region has 16 residues. Losses at the gene ends were 5 bases for V and 4 bases for J; bases not matched to a gene: 11. Germline CDR1 and CDR2: SGDLS and YYNGEE.

The chain uses TRBV27 and TRBJ2-7, with 8 bases lining up with TRBD2. Germline V gene data show CDR1 as MNHEY and CDR2 as SMNVEV (reference sequence). The CDR3 spans 13 residues. V was clipped by 5 bases and J by 3 bases; unmatched bases: 3. CDR3 protein: CASSRGGNYEQYF. In DNA form, the CDR3 reads TGTGCCAGCAGTCGGGGGGGGAACTACGAGCAGTACTTC.

The chain is built from TRBV5-1 and TRBJ2-3; D gene uncertain. CDR1 and CDR2 from the germline V gene are SGHRS and YFSETQ. V was cut by 0 bases and J by 4 bases, with 6 bases left in between. The CDR3 covers 13 residues. CDR3 protein: CASSLGAPDTQYF. CDR3 in DNA: TGCGCCAGCAGCTTGGGGGCCCCAGATACGCAGTATTTT.

This chain joins TRBV4-2 and TRBJ2-3; possibly TRBD2 for D (5 bases). The CDR3 contains 17 residues. Germline-derived CDR1 and CDR2 are LGHNA and YNFKEQ. Trimming cost V 4 bases and J 2 bases, with 19 bases left between them. CDR3 in amino acids: CASSPKLVERFTDTQYF. The CDR3 nucleotides read TGTGCCAGCAGCCCGAAATTAGTAGAGCGGTTCACAGATACGCAGTATTTT.

For the CDR3, the DNA is TGTGCCAGCAGTGAAACTCGCAGGGACTATGGCTACGAGCAGTACTTC. Protein sequence: CASSETRRDYGYEQYF. The V and J genes are TRBV6-1 and TRBJ2-7; 7 nucleotides agree with TRBD2. The CDR3 totals 16 residues. J gave up 3 bases and V 2 bases, and 10 bases lay outside the gene matches. Germline CDR1 and CDR2: MNHNS and SASEGT.

The chain uses TRBV9 and TRBJ2-7, with 7 bases aligning to TRBD1. Germline V gene lookup returns CDR1 SGDLS and CDR2 YYNGEE. The length of the CDR3 is 15 residues. The V segment lost 3 bases and the J segment 2 bases; nucleotides outside the gene matches: 8. CDR3 in DNA: TGTGCCAGCAGCGCTGCTTCGGGACAGACCTACGAGCAGTACTTC. Protein sequence: CASSAASGQTYEQYF.

The chain couples TRBV5-5 to TRBJ1-3; TRBD1 might be the D (5 bases). CDR1 SGHKS and CDR2 YYEKEE come from the germline V gene (reference sequence). This CDR3 has 16 amino acids. With 0 bases removed from V and 4 bases from J, the gap between germline ends came to 14 bases. CDR3 sequence: CASSLALTRAGNTIYF. DNA for the CDR3: TGTGCCAGCAGCTTGGCCCTTACCAGGGCCGGAAACACCATATATTTT.

The J gene is TRBJ2-7, the V gene TRBV19; tentatively, D is TRBD1 (6 bases). Deletions cut 5 bases from V and 0 bases from J, with 11 bases between. CDR1 LNHDA and CDR2 SQIVND come from the germline V gene (reference sequence). The CDR3 covers 14 residues. In nucleotides, the CDR3 is TGTGCCAGTAGTTATACAGGGAGCTCCTACGAGCAGTACTTC. Encoded protein: CASSYTGSSYEQYF. The full variable domain, completed using reference TRBV19 and TRBJ2-7, is DGGITQSPKYLFRKEGQNVTLSCEQNLNHDAMYWYRQDPGQGLRLIYYSQIVNDFQKGDIAEGYSVSREKKESFPLTVTSAQKNPTAFYLCASSYTGSSYEQYFGPGTRLTVT.